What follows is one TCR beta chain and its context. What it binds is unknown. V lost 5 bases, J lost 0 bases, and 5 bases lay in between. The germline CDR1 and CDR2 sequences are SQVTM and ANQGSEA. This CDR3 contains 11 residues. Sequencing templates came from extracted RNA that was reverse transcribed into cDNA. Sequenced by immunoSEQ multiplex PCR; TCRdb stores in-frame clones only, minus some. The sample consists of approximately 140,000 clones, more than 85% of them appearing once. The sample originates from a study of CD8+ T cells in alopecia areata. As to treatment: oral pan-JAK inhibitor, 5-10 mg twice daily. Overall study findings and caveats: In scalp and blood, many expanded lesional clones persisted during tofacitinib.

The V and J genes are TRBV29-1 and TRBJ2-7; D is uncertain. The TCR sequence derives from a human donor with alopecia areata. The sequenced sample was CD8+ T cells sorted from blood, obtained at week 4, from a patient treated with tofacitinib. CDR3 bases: TGCAGCGTTCGACTCTCCTACGAGCAGTACTTC. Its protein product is CSVRLSYEQYF.